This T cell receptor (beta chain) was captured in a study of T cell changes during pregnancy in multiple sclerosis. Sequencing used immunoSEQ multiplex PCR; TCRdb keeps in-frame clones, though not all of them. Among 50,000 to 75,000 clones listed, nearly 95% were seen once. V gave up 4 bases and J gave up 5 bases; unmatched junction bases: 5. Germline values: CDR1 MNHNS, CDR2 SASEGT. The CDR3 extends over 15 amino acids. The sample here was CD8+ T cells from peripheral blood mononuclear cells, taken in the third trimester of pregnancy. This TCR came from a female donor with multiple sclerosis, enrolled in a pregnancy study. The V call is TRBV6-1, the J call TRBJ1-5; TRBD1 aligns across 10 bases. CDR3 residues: CASSVQTGGHQPQHF. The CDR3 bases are TGTGCCAGCAGTGTCCAGACAGGGGGCCATCAGCCCCAGCATTTT.